The 11 T cell receptor beta chains below were found in one sample sequenced in a study of blood T cell repertoires in COVID-19. Using immunoSEQ multiplex PCR, the repertoire was profiled, and TCRdb retains in-frame clones only, with some absent. The repertoire holds fewer than 250,000 clones, with roughly 80% as singletons. Sequencing input: peripheral blood. These receptors were taken from a man in his fifties or sixties with acute or convalescent COVID-19.

V is TRBV10-1 and J is TRBJ2-3, with TRBD1 as a possible D gene (6 bases). V lost 5 bases, J lost 6 bases, and 18 bases lay in between. The CDR3 runs 15 residues. Looked up from germline, CDR1 is WNHNN and CDR2 is SYGVQD (reference sequence). The CDR3 DNA follows: TGCGCCAGCAGTCGGGCACCCAAGAGGGGGGATACGCAGTATTTT. Translation: CASSRAPKRGDTQYF.

This clone was found a few times. V is TRBV19 and J is TRBJ2-1, with D possibly TRBD2 on 6 matching bases. Germline V lookup: CDR1 LNHDA, CDR2 SQIVND (reference sequence). The CDR3 runs 14 residues. The V end lost 5 bases, the J end lost 6 bases, and 14 bases lay between the germline ends. The CDR3 protein is CASSFEGAGNEQFF. The CDR3 DNA follows: TGTGCCAGTAGTTTCGAGGGAGCGGGCAATGAGCAGTTCTTC.

The gene calls are TRBV27 and TRBJ2-1, with 9 bases aligning to TRBD2. The CDR3 covers 17 residues. Germline V gives CDR1 MNHEY, CDR2 SMNVEV (reference sequence). V shed 5 bases and J 7 bases; nucleotides not matched to a gene: 15. In DNA form, the CDR3 reads TGTGCCAGCAGTCCCCCGATCGGTAGCGGGAGTCGAAATGAGCAGTTCTTC. Translation gives CASSPPIGSGSRNEQFF.

V and J are TRBV3-1 (or the pseudogene TRBV3-2) and TRBJ2-7; D remains unclear. Looked up from germline, CDR1 is LGHDT and CDR2 is YNNKEL (reference sequence). Between the trimmed V and J ends, which lost 5 bases and 2 bases, there was a span of 16 bases. The CDR3 consists of 15 residues. CDR3 residues: CASSARPTVAYEQYF. CDR3 DNA: TGTGCCAGCAGCGCCCGCCCCACAGTAGCCTACGAGCAGTACTTC.

Here the CDR3 DNA reads TGTGCCAGCAACGGACTAGCGGGCGATGAGCTGTTTTTT. Translated: CASNGLAGDELFF. This chain links TRBV6-5 with TRBJ2-2; TRBD2 agrees at 11 bases. Germline CDR1 and CDR2: MNHEY and SVGAGI. There are 13 residues in the CDR3. V was clipped by 7 bases and J by 11 bases; unmatched bases: 6.

This chain uses TRBV6-5 with TRBJ1-4, with D possibly being TRBD1 (6 bases). Germline V gene lookup returns CDR1 MNHEY and CDR2 SVGAGI. The CDR3 spans 15 residues. V lost 7 bases and J 7 bases, leaving 19 bases between the germline ends. CDR3 nucleotide sequence: TGTGCCAGCACCCCACAGGGTTTGGGCGGTGAAAAACTGTTTTTT. It encodes CASTPQGLGGEKLFF.

V gene TRBV9 combines with J gene TRBJ2-7; 7 bases are a match to TRBD2. Per germline, CDR1 SGDLS and CDR2 YYNGEE. CDR3 length: 15 amino acids. After removal of 0 bases from V and 0 bases from J, the junction contained 3 bases not matched to a gene. The CDR3 region has the DNA TGTGCCAGCAGCGTAGAGCGGGATATCTCCTACGAGCAGTACTTC. The encoded protein is CASSVERDISYEQYF.

This chain joins TRBV5-1 and TRBJ1-3, with 7 bases matching TRBD1. The CDR3 loop spans 15 amino acids. Germline CDR1 and CDR2: SGHRS and YFSETQ. J gave up 3 bases and V 4 bases, and 7 bases lay outside the gene matches. CDR3 DNA sequence: TGCGCCAGCAGCGGGCCCGACAGGGATGGAAACACCATATATTTT. It translates to CASSGPDRDGNTIYF.

The CDR3: CASRLRQGHTEAFF. The CDR3 bases are TGTGCCAGTAGACTACGACAGGGGCACACTGAAGCTTTCTTT. V usage is TRBV19 and J usage is TRBJ1-1; 8 nucleotides align to TRBD1. Germline V lookup: CDR1 LNHDA, CDR2 SQIVND (reference sequence). Germline trimming cut 6 bases from V and 3 bases from J; bases unmatched to any gene: 6. This CDR3 has 14 amino acids.

The chain employs TRBV6-2 or TRBV6-3 and TRBJ2-5, with 7 bases identical to TRBD2. The germline gives CDR1 MNHEY, CDR2 SVGEGT. The CDR3 is 15 amino acids. With 3 bases clipped from V and 4 bases from J, the junction kept 8 bases outside the gene matches. CDR3 residues: CASSYQGLDGETQYF. In DNA, the CDR3 is TGTGCCAGCAGTTATCAAGGACTAGATGGAGAGACCCAGTACTTC.

The chain uses TRBV25-1 and TRBJ2-1, with D unclear. The V gene lost 3 bases and the J gene lost 8 bases, with 17 bases spanning the gap. In germline, CDR1 is MGHDK, CDR2 SYGVNS. This CDR3 is 15 amino acids long. This chain's CDR3 is CASSESLAVTDEQFF. The DNA for the CDR3 is TGTGCCAGCAGTGAGTCCTTAGCAGTTACGGATGAGCAGTTCTTC.